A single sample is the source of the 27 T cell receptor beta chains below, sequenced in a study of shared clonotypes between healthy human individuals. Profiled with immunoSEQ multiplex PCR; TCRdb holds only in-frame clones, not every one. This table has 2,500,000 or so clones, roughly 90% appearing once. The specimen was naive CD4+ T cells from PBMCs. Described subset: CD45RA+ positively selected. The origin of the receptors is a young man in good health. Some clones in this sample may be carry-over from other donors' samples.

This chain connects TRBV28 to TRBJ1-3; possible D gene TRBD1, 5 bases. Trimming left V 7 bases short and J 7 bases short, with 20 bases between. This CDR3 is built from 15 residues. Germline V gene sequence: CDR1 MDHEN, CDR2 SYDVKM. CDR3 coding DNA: TGTGCCAGCACCCTAGGCGGGGCGCGGGGGAACACCATATATTTT. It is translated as CASTLGGARGNTIYF.

CDR3 in amino acids: CASTGLWQTAYEQYF. Written as DNA, the CDR3 is TGTGCCAGCACCGGGCTGTGGCAAACTGCCTACGAGCAGTACTTC. The gene calls are TRBV28 and TRBJ2-7; D unclear. Between the trimmed V and J ends, which lost 7 bases and 2 bases, there was a span of 18 bases. Germline loops: CDR1 MDHEN, CDR2 SYDVKM. This CDR3 has 15 amino acids.

The CDR3 protein is CASSRGGRFYEQYF. The CDR3 bases are TGTGCCAGCAGTCGCGGCGGGAGGTTCTACGAGCAGTACTTC. The chain combines TRBV7-2 with TRBJ2-7; TRBD2 matches 8 bases. This CDR3 is 14 amino acids long. Germline trimming cut 6 bases from V and 3 bases from J; bases unmatched to any gene: 7. The V gene's germline CDR1 is SGHTA and CDR2 FQGNSA.

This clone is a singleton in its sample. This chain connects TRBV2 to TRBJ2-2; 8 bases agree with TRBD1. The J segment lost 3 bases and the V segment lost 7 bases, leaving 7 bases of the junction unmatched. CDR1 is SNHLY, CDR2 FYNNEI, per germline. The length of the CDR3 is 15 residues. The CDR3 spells CASKGQGLDTGELFF. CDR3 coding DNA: TGTGCCAGCAAAGGACAGGGACTTGACACCGGGGAGCTGTTTTTT.

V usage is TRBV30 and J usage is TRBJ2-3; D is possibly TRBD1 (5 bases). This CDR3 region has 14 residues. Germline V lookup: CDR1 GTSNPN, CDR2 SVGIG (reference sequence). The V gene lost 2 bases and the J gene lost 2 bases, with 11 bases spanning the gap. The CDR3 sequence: CAWSRRAFTDTQYF. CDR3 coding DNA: TGTGCCTGGAGTCGCAGGGCATTCACAGATACGCAGTATTTT.

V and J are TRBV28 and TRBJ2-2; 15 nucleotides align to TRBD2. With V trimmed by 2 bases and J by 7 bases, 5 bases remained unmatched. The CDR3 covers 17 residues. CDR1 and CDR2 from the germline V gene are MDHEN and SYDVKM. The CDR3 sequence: CASSLMGLAGGGGELFF. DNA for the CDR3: TGTGCCAGCAGTTTAATGGGACTAGCGGGAGGAGGCGGGGAGCTGTTTTTT.

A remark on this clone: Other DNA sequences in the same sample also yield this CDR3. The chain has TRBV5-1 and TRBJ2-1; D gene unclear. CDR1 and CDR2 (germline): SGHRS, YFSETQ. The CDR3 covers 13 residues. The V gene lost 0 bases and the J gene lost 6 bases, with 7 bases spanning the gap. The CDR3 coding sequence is TGCGCCAGCAGCTTGGAGGGCAGCAATGAGCAGTTCTTC. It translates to CASSLEGSNEQFF. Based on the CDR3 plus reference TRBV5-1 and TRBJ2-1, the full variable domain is KAGVTQTPRYLIKTRGQQVTLSCSPISGHRSVSWYQQTPGQGLQFLFEYFSETQRNKGNFPGRFSGRQFSNSRSEMNVSTLELGDSALYLCASSLEGSNEQFFGPGTRLTVL.

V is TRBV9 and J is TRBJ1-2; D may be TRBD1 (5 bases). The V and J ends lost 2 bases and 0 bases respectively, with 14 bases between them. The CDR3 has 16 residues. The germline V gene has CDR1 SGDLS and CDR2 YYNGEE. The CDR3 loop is CASSVGPDSSNYGYTF. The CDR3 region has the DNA TGTGCCAGCAGCGTCGGCCCCGACAGCTCTAACTATGGCTACACCTTC.

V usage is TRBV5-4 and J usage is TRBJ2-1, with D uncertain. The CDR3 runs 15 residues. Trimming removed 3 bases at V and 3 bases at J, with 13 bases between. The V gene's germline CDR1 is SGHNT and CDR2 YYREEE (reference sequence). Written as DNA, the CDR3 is TGTGCCAGCAGCTCCGGACCGAATGGCTACAATGAGCAGTTCTTC. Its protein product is CASSSGPNGYNEQFF.

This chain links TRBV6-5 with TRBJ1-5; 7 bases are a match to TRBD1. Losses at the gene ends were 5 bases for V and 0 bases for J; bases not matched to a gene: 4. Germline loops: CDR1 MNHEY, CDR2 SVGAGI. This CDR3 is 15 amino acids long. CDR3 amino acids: CASSQTGISNQPQHF. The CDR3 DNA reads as TGTGCCAGCAGTCAGACAGGGATTAGCAATCAGCCCCAGCATTTT.

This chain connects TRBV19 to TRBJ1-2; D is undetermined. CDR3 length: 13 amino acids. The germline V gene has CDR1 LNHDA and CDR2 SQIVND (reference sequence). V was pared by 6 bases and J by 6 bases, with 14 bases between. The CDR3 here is CASSRELLHGYTF. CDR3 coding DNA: TGTGCCAGTAGCCGCGAACTCCTACATGGCTACACCTTC.

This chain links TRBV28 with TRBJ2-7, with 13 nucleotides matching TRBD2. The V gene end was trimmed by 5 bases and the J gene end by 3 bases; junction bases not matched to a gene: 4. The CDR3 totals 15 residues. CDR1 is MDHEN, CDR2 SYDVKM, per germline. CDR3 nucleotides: TGTGCCAGCAGTCCGGGACTAGCGGGGTTCTACGAGCAGTACTTC. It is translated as CASSPGLAGFYEQYF.

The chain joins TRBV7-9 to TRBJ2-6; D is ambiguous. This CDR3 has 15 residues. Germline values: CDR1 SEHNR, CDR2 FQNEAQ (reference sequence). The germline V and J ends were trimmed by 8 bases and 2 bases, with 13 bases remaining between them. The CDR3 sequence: CASHSGKTGANVLTF. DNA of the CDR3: TGTGCCAGCCACTCTGGGAAAACTGGGGCCAACGTCCTGACTTTC.

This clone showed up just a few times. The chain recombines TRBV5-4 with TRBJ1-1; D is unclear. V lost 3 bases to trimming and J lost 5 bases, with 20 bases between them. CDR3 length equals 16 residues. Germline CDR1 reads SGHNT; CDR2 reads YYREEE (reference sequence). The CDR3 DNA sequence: TGTGCCAGCAGCTCCGCCTCAAATACGGGGAGAACTGAAGCTTTCTTT. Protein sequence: CASSSASNTGRTEAFF.

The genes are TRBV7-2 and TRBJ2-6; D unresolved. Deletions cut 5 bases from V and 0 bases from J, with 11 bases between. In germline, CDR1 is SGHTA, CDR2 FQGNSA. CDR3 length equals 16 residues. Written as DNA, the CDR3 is TGTGCCAGCAGCCCGACCCGATACTCTGGGGCCAACGTCCTGACTTTC. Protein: CASSPTRYSGANVLTF.

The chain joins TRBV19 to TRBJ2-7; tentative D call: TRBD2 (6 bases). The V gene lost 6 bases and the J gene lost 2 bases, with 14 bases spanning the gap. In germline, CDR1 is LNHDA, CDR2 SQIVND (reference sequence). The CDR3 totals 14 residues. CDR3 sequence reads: CASRVGRGPYEQYF. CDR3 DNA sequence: TGTGCCAGTAGGGTGGGGCGGGGTCCCTACGAGCAGTACTTC.

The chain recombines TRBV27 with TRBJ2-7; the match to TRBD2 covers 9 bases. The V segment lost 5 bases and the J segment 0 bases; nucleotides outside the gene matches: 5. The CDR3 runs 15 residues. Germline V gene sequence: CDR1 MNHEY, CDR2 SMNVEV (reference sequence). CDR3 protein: CASSQSSGSSYEQYF. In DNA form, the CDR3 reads TGTGCCAGCAGTCAGAGTAGCGGGAGCTCCTACGAGCAGTACTTC.

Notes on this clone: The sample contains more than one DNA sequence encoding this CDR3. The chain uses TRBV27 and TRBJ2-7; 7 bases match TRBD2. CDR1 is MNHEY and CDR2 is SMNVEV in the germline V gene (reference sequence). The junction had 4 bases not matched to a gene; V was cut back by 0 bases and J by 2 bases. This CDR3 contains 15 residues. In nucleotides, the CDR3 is TGTGCCAGCAGTTTATCGCCTAGCGGAACCTACGAGCAGTACTTC. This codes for CASSLSPSGTYEQYF.

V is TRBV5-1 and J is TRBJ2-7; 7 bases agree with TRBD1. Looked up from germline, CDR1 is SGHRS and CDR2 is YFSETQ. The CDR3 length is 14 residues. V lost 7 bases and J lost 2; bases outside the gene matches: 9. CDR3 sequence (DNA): TGCGCCAGCCGGGCCGGGACAGCTGCCTACGAGCAGTACTTC. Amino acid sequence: CASRAGTAAYEQYF.

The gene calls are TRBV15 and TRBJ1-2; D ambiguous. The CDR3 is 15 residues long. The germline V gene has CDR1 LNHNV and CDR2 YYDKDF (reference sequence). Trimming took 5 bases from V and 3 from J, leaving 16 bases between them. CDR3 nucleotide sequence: TGTGCCACCAGCTCGGAAGGACGAGGAGACTATGGCTACACCTTC. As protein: CATSSEGRGDYGYTF.

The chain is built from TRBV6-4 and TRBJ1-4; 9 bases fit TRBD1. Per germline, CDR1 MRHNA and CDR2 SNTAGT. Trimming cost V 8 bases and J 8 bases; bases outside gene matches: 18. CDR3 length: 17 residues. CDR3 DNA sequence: TGTGCCAGCCGACCAGGGATAAGGACAGGGGATAGGGAAAAACTGTTTTTT. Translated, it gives CASRPGIRTGDREKLFF.

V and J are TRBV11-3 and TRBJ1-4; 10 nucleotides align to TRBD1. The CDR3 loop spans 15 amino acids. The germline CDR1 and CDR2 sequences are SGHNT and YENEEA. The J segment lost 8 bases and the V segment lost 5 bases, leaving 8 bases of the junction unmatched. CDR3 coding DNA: TGTGCCAGCAGCCTCGGGACAGGGGTCGGGGAAAAACTGTTTTTT. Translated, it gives CASSLGTGVGEKLFF.

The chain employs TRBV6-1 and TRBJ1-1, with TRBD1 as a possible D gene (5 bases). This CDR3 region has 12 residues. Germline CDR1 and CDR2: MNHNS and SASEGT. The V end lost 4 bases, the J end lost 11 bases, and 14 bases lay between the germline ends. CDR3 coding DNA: TGTGCCAGCAGTGCCCTCGGGACGCGGGCTTTCTTT. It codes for CASSALGTRAFF.

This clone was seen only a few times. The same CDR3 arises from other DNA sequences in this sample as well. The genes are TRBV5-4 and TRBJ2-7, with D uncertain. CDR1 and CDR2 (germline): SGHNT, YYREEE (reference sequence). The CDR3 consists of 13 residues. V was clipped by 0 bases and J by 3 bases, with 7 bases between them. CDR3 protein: CASSLGSGYEQYF. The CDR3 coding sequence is TGTGCCAGCAGCTTGGGGTCTGGCTACGAGCAGTACTTC.

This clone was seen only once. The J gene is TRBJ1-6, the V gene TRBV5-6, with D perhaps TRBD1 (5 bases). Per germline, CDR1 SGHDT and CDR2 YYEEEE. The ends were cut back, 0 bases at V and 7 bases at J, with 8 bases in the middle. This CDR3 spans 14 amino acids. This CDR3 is CASSLGQRNSPLHF. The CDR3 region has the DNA TGTGCCAGCAGCTTGGGACAGAGGAATTCACCCCTCCACTTT.

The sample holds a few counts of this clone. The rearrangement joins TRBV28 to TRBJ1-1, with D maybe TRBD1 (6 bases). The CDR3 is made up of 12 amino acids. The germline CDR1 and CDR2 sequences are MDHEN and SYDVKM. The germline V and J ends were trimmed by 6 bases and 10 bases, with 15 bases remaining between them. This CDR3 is CASSKQGWRAFF. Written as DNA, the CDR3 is TGTGCCAGCAGCAAGCAGGGGTGGCGAGCTTTCTTT.

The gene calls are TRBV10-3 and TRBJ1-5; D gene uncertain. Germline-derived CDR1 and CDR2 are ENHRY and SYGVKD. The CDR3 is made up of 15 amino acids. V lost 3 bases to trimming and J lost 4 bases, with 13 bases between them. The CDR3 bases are TGTGCCATCAGTGACCTATCGACCCGGAATCAGCCCCAGCATTTT. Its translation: CAISDLSTRNQPQHF.